A selection of T cell receptor beta chains follows, all from one sample in a study of blood T cell repertoires in COVID-19. The data were produced by immunoSEQ multiplex PCR, yet TCRdb's version contains in-frame clones alone and is incomplete. Here the sample spans roughly 410,000 clones, approximately 87% being singletons. Specimen: peripheral blood. The receptors were sampled from a woman between 55 and 75 years old with COVID-19, enrolled during active disease. CDR3s include the opening cysteine and the closing phenylalanine or tryptophan. The D gene is left open where the match is weak. Size values are once, few and many counts, or a class for expanded clones, and some rows have none.

cdr3_aa: CASSRYLSTSGGAKTQYF
cdr3_nt: TGTGCCAGCAGCCGCTATCTATCGACTAGCGGGGGGGCCAAGACCCAGTACTTC
clone_size: -
v_call: TRBV3-1/TRBV3-2
j_call: TRBJ2-5
d_call: TRBD2

cdr3_aa: CASSPWTGGSGNTIYF
cdr3_nt: TGTGCCAGCAGCCCCTGGACAGGTGGCTCTGGAAACACCATATATTTT
clone_size: -
v_call: TRBV9
j_call: TRBJ1-3
d_call: TRBD1

cdr3_aa: CASSLERQGYSPLHF
cdr3_nt: TGTGCCAGCAGCTTGGAGAGACAGGGGTATTCACCCCTCCACTTT
clone_size: -
v_call: TRBV5-8
j_call: TRBJ1-6
d_call: TRBD1

cdr3_aa: CASSLGSGTEAFF
cdr3_nt: TGTGCCAGCAGCTTAGGAAGCGGGACAGAAGCTTTCTTT
clone_size: -
v_call: TRBV7-9
j_call: TRBJ1-1
d_call: -

cdr3_aa: CASSSSGVLNTEAFF
cdr3_nt: TGTGCCAGCAGCTCCTCCGGGGTCTTGAACACTGAAGCTTTCTTT
clone_size: -
v_call: TRBV7-2
j_call: TRBJ1-1
d_call: -

cdr3_aa: CASSSVTGDTGELFF
cdr3_nt: TGTGCCAGCAGCTCGGTAACCGGGGACACCGGGGAGCTGTTTTTT
clone_size: -
v_call: TRBV13
j_call: TRBJ2-2
d_call: -

cdr3_aa: CASSPNYGQGSLYGYTF
cdr3_nt: TGTGCCAGCAGTCCGAATTACGGACAGGGGTCCCTCTATGGCTACACCTTC
clone_size: -
v_call: TRBV27
j_call: TRBJ1-2
d_call: TRBD1

cdr3_aa: CASSQDTQGVYGYTF
cdr3_nt: TGCGCCAGCAGCCAAGATACCCAGGGGGTCTATGGCTACACCTTC
clone_size: few
v_call: TRBV4-1
j_call: TRBJ1-2
d_call: TRBD1

cdr3_aa: CASSLTVSSGANVLTF
cdr3_nt: TGTGCCAGCAGTTTAACAGTATCCTCTGGGGCCAACGTCCTGACTTTC
clone_size: -
v_call: TRBV27
j_call: TRBJ2-6
d_call: -

cdr3_aa: CASSPGQTGTEAFF
cdr3_nt: TGCGCCAGCAGCCCGGGACAGACAGGGACTGAAGCTTTCTTT
clone_size: -
v_call: TRBV5-1
j_call: TRBJ1-1
d_call: TRBD1

cdr3_aa: CASSPGQGGGYTF
cdr3_nt: TGTGCCAGTAGCCCCGGACAGGGAGGCGGCTACACCTTC
clone_size: -
v_call: TRBV19
j_call: TRBJ1-2
d_call: TRBD1

cdr3_aa: CSVDPRVDEQFF
cdr3_nt: TGCAGCGTTGATCCTCGCGTGGATGAGCAGTTCTTC
clone_size: once
v_call: TRBV29-1
j_call: TRBJ2-1
d_call: -